Listed below are T cell receptor beta chains from one sample, sequenced in a study of blood T cell repertoires in COVID-19. Data came from immunoSEQ multiplex PCR; TCRdb stores just in-frame clones and leaves some out. The sample holds roughly 150,000 clones, 76% seen once. Sequenced sample: peripheral blood. These receptors were obtained from a woman older than 75 with acute or convalescent COVID-19. CDR3s include the opening cysteine and the closing phenylalanine or tryptophan. The order of the fields is J gene, V gene, CDR3 protein.

J gene: TRBJ1-2; V gene: TRBV6-5; CDR3 protein: CASSYSREMNYGYTF
J gene: TRBJ2-3; V gene: TRBV9; CDR3 protein: CASSGIAGGRDTQYF
J gene: TRBJ2-1; V gene: TRBV6-6; CDR3 protein: CASRQDTGVGDNEQFF
J gene: TRBJ1-4; V gene: TRBV9; CDR3 protein: CASSVFGQGGEKLFF
J gene: TRBJ2-3; V gene: TRBV25-1; CDR3 protein: CASSEPGTSSTDTQYF
J gene: TRBJ1-2; V gene: TRBV5-1; CDR3 protein: CASSLTGQDGYTF
J gene: TRBJ1-2; V gene: TRBV19; CDR3 protein: CASNPGVVYGYTF
J gene: TRBJ2-7; V gene: TRBV2; CDR3 protein: CASSVSQDFSFGEQYF
J gene: TRBJ1-6; V gene: TRBV4-2; CDR3 protein: CASSQDSDSPLHF
J gene: TRBJ1-6; V gene: TRBV7-5; CDR3 protein: CARSPRPSSYNSPLHF
J gene: TRBJ2-7; V gene: TRBV5-1; CDR3 protein: CASSLTSSYEQYF
J gene: TRBJ1-2; V gene: TRBV6-5; CDR3 protein: CASKLDSHYGYTF
J gene: TRBJ2-7; V gene: TRBV30; CDR3 protein: CAWSALSGTYEQYF
J gene: TRBJ2-7; V gene: TRBV10-2; CDR3 protein: CASSVGQGGSQYF
J gene: TRBJ2-1; V gene: TRBV7-3; CDR3 protein: CASSLSGGVSYNEQFF
J gene: TRBJ2-2; V gene: TRBV11-3; CDR3 protein: CASRPQNTGELFF
J gene: TRBJ1-3; V gene: TRBV7-9; CDR3 protein: CASSKTGAGGNTIYF
J gene: TRBJ2-7; V gene: TRBV30; CDR3 protein: CAWSGQGRTYEQYF
J gene: TRBJ2-7; V gene: TRBV5-1; CDR3 protein: CASSTGNYEQYF
J gene: TRBJ2-2; V gene: TRBV7-2; CDR3 protein: CASSLVQGITGELFF
J gene: TRBJ2-7; V gene: TRBV4-2; CDR3 protein: CASSQSLTGGYEQYF
J gene: TRBJ1-6; V gene: TRBV9; CDR3 protein: CASSAGTADNSPLHF
J gene: TRBJ1-3; V gene: TRBV6-5; CDR3 protein: CASVSGKLSGNTIYF
J gene: TRBJ1-6; V gene: TRBV14; CDR3 protein: CASSQRYPTGLTRSPLHF
J gene: TRBJ2-5; V gene: TRBV3-1/TRBV3-2; CDR3 protein: CAGQPAGVETQYF
J gene: TRBJ1-1; V gene: TRBV14; CDR3 protein: CASSQDWDRRVSEAFF
J gene: TRBJ1-3; V gene: TRBV15; CDR3 protein: CATSRWDSNSGNTIYF
J gene: TRBJ1-2; V gene: TRBV15; CDR3 protein: CATSIGTEGYTF
J gene: TRBJ2-4; V gene: TRBV4-2; CDR3 protein: CASSQPDNAKNIQYF
J gene: TRBJ1-1; V gene: TRBV2; CDR3 protein: CATGGNTEAFF
J gene: TRBJ2-5; V gene: TRBV7-9; CDR3 protein: CASSLDRGQVMETQYF
J gene: TRBJ2-1; V gene: TRBV7-2; CDR3 protein: CASSRDRSSYNEQFF
J gene: TRBJ1-5; V gene: TRBV3-1/TRBV3-2; CDR3 protein: CASSLDRGSGQPQHF
J gene: TRBJ1-5; V gene: TRBV27; CDR3 protein: CASSLSGGWGRQPQHF
J gene: TRBJ2-2; V gene: TRBV19; CDR3 protein: CASSKRSGGFANTGELFF
J gene: TRBJ2-3; V gene: TRBV29-1; CDR3 protein: CSVSAAGGSDTQYF
J gene: TRBJ1-3; V gene: TRBV9; CDR3 protein: CASSVEGAGGPSLSGNTIYF